Reported below is one T cell receptor beta chain. What it binds is not known. The V gene end was trimmed by 0 bases and the J gene end by 3 bases; junction bases not matched to a gene: 3. Germline V gene lookup returns CDR1 SGHVS and CDR2 FQNEAQ. The CDR3 totals 15 residues. Clinicians diagnosed patients from clinical symptoms, serum thyroxine and TRAb, thyroid ultrasound and orbital computed tomography. The source of the PBMCs was over 8.5 ml of fresh peripheral blood. This entry comes from a study of T cells in Graves' hyperthyroidism and ophthalmopathy. Study conclusions and caveats: Ophthalmopathy and stable hyperthyroidism were separated by a 13 V-J model. Researchers found most expanded thyroid clonotypes above 0.001 in blood as well.

TCR beta CDR3 regions were amplified from RNA. The HTBI primer set served for first-round RT-PCR of the TCR CDR3. Via MiXCR, TCRdb re-called the multiplex PCR reads, giving one row per CDR3 protein. This table has hundreds of thousands of distinct CDR3 sequences, 35% appearing once. This receptor was identified in a woman in her forties with Graves' hyperthyroidism. Sequences were obtained from blood. The chain employs TRBV7-8 and TRBJ1-2, with 8 bases identical to TRBD1. The CDR3 DNA reads TGTGCCAGCAGCTTAGCGAACAGGGGGGACTATGGCTACACCTTC. Encoded protein: CASSLANRGDYGYTF.